These 25 T cell receptor beta chains came from one sample sequenced in a study of T cell changes during pregnancy in multiple sclerosis. Profiled with immunoSEQ multiplex PCR; TCRdb holds only in-frame clones, not every one. The data hold more than 85,000 clones, with 94% observed a single time. Sequences were derived from peripheral blood, sampled after pregnancy. These receptors all stem from a female donor in good health, enrolled as a control in a pregnancy study.

This clone was seen just once. The chain couples TRBV18 to TRBJ2-7, with 7 bases that match TRBD2. Germline CDR1 and CDR2: KGHSH and LQKENI. This CDR3 comprises 15 residues. Germline trimming cut 5 bases from V and 2 bases from J; bases unmatched to any gene: 9. The CDR3 region is CASSSTSVIPYEQYF. The CDR3 region has the DNA TGTGCCAGCTCATCTACTAGCGTAATTCCCTACGAGCAGTACTTC.

The chain combines TRBV19 with TRBJ1-3; D uncertain. Germline V lookup: CDR1 LNHDA, CDR2 SQIVND (reference sequence). The length of the CDR3 is 14 residues. Trimming took 1 base from V and 4 from J, leaving 8 bases between them. The CDR3 region has the DNA TGTGCCAGTAGTATAGGAGGGATCGGAAACACCATATATTTT. Its protein is CASSIGGIGNTIYF.

This sequence joins TRBV29-1 and TRBJ2-5; weak D call: TRBD2 (5 bases). This CDR3 has 13 residues. In germline, CDR1 is SQVTM, CDR2 ANQGSEA. V gave up 8 bases and J gave up 3 bases, with 16 bases separating them. CDR3 region: CSTRRGMEETQYF. CDR3 DNA: TGCAGCACTAGACGGGGTATGGAAGAGACCCAGTACTTC.

The gene calls are TRBV5-4 and TRBJ2-3; 9 nucleotides align to TRBD1. J was trimmed by 1 base and V by 4 bases; bases with no gene match: 4. Germline V gives CDR1 SGHNT, CDR2 YYREEE (reference sequence). The CDR3 has 15 amino acids. CDR3 sequence reads: CASSPRQGGTDTQYF. The CDR3 nucleotides are TGTGCCAGCAGCCCGAGACAGGGGGGCACAGATACGCAGTATTTT. Drawing the rest from reference TRBV5-4 and TRBJ2-3, the complete variable domain is ETGVTQSPTHLIKTRGQQVTLRCSSQSGHNTVSWYQQALGQGPQFIFQYYREEENGRGNFPPRFSGLQFPNYSSELNVNALELDDSALYLCASSPRQGGTDTQYFGPGTRLTVL.

This clone was observed a single time. The chain recombines TRBV15 with TRBJ2-7; D is perhaps TRBD1 (6 bases). CDR3 length equals 13 residues. V was shortened by 1 base and J by 3 bases, with 7 bases between the two germline ends. Germline CDR1 reads LNHNV; CDR2 reads YYDKDF (reference sequence). CDR3 sequence (DNA): TGTGCCACCAGCAGAGTACAGGGCTACGAGCAGTACTTC. Amino acids: CATSRVQGYEQYF.

This chain joins TRBV5-1 and TRBJ2-2; D perhaps matches TRBD2 (5 bases). Germline CDR1 SGHRS, CDR2 YFSETQ. The length of the CDR3 is 13 residues. V lost 7 bases and J 6 bases, leaving 13 bases between the germline ends. CDR3 region: CASYEGVAGELFF. The CDR3 DNA reads as TGCGCCAGCTATGAGGGAGTAGCCGGGGAGCTGTTTTTT. The variable domain in full, with the rest retrieved from reference TRBV5-1 and TRBJ2-2, is KAGVTQTPRYLIKTRGQQVTLSCSPISGHRSVSWYQQTPGQGLQFLFEYFSETQRNKGNFPGRFSGRQFSNSRSEMNVSTLELGDSALYLCASYEGVAGELFFGEGSRLTVL.

This clone was counted once. The rearrangement joins TRBV4-1 to TRBJ2-1; 7 bases map to TRBD2. The CDR3 loop spans 14 amino acids. J was trimmed by 7 bases and V by 4 bases; bases with no gene match: 7. Germline V gene sequence: CDR1 MGHRA, CDR2 YSYEKL. CDR3 sequence (DNA): TGCGCCAGCAGCCTCCCGGCAGCGGGAAATGAGCAGTTCTTC. This codes for CASSLPAAGNEQFF.

V usage is TRBV7-9 and J usage is TRBJ2-1; a weak D match, TRBD2 (5 bases). With 5 bases removed from V and 12 bases from J, the gap between germline ends came to 14 bases. Germline loops: CDR1 SEHNR, CDR2 FQNEAQ (reference sequence). The CDR3 consists of 12 residues. The CDR3 sequence is CASSPSAGRQFF. CDR3 nucleotide sequence: TGTGCCAGCAGCCCCAGCGCGGGCCGGCAGTTCTTC.

This rearrangement joins TRBV18 to TRBJ2-3; 9 nucleotides match TRBD2. V dropped 2 bases and J dropped 0; count of bases not matched to a gene: 0. Looked up from germline, CDR1 is KGHSH and CDR2 is LQKENI. CDR3 length: 15 amino acids. The CDR3: CASSPGTSSTDTQYF. CDR3 DNA: TGTGCCAGCTCACCAGGGACTAGCAGCACAGATACGCAGTATTTT.

The chain links TRBV4-1 to TRBJ2-6; D is possibly TRBD1 (6 bases). The CDR3 totals 17 residues. The germline V and J ends were trimmed by 2 bases and 4 bases, with 15 bases remaining between them. The germline gives CDR1 MGHRA, CDR2 YSYEKL. The CDR3 sequence is CASSQPLGGTGANVLTF. CDR3 nucleotides: TGCGCCAGCAGCCAACCCCTAGGGGGAACCGGGGCCAACGTCCTGACTTTC.

This sequence joins TRBV29-1 and TRBJ2-7, with 7 bases matching TRBD2. The germline V gene has CDR1 SQVTM and CDR2 ANQGSEA. The V and J ends lost 4 bases and 2 bases, in that order; junction bases with no gene match: 2. The CDR3 consists of 12 residues. CDR3 residues: CSVGGSAYEQYF. The CDR3 bases are TGCAGCGTTGGCGGGAGTGCCTACGAGCAGTACTTC.

The V and J genes are TRBV11-2 and TRBJ1-2, with D uncertain. In germline, CDR1 is SGHAT, CDR2 FQNNGV. The CDR3 totals 15 residues. V was pared by 2 bases and J by 4 bases, with 14 bases between. CDR3 bases: TGTGCCAGCAGCTTAAATTTGGGCACAACCTATGGCTACACCTTC. Protein: CASSLNLGTTYGYTF. The full variable domain, in which reference TRBV11-2 and TRBJ1-2 provide the parts outside the CDR3, is EAGVAQSPRYKIIEKRQSVAFWCNPISGHATLYWYQQILGQGPKLLIQFQNNGVVDDSQLPKDRFSAERLKGVDSTLKIQPAKLEDSAVYLCASSLNLGTTYGYTFGSGTRLTVV.

V and J are TRBV2 and TRBJ1-5; 7 bases agree with TRBD1. The length of the CDR3 is 14 residues. V trimming: 6 bases; J trimming: 6 bases; junction bases outside the gene matches: 8. The germline V gene encodes CDR1 SNHLY and CDR2 FYNNEI. CDR3 sequence reads: CASSAQGIGQPQHF. The CDR3 region has the DNA TGTGCCAGCAGCGCACAGGGGATCGGTCAGCCCCAGCATTTT.

This clone was counted a single time. The chain links TRBV14 to TRBJ2-1, with a weak D call TRBD2 (6 bases). Trimming shortened V by 4 bases and J by 6 bases, and 13 bases separated the two germline ends. The CDR3 has 14 amino acids. Germline CDR1 SGHDN, CDR2 FVKESK. CDR3 nucleotide sequence: TGTGCCAGCAGCCCCGGTGGAGGGATCAATGAGCAGTTCTTC. It codes for CASSPGGGINEQFF.

This clone was seen just once. A read error may explain this, as a much larger clone is one base away. The chain links TRBV25-1 to TRBJ2-3; no definite D call. Per the germline V gene, CDR1 is MGHDK and CDR2 is SYGVNS. This CDR3 spans 14 amino acids. The DNA of the CDR3 is TGTGCCAGCAGTGGTCGCGATAGCACAAATACGCAGTATTTT. Amino acids: CASSGRDSTNTQYF.

This sequence joins TRBV11-2 and TRBJ2-7; 15 positions agree with TRBD2. The CDR3 is made up of 16 amino acids. The ends lost 5 bases at V and 2 bases at J; junction bases unmatched: 4. CDR1 is SGHAT, CDR2 FQNNGV, per germline. The CDR3 protein is CASSTGTSGRPYEQYF. The CDR3 nucleotides read TGTGCCAGCAGCACCGGGACTAGCGGGAGGCCCTACGAGCAGTACTTC.

The chain recombines TRBV19 with TRBJ2-1; no firm D call. The CDR3 covers 13 residues. CDR1 and CDR2 from the germline V gene are LNHDA and SQIVND (reference sequence). V lost 5 bases and J lost 7, with 12 bases in between. CDR3 amino acids: CASSFGGRNEQFF. For the CDR3, the DNA is TGTGCCAGTAGTTTCGGCGGCAGAAATGAGCAGTTCTTC.

This clone was recorded a few times. The genes are TRBV2 and TRBJ2-4, with D possibly being TRBD1 (5 bases). Germline loops: CDR1 SNHLY, CDR2 FYNNEI. Trimming left V 7 bases short and J 6 bases short, with 16 bases between. The CDR3 extends over 14 amino acids. The CDR3 here is CASTGPGRANIQYF. The DNA of the CDR3 is TGTGCCAGCACCGGCCCTGGCAGGGCAAACATTCAGTACTTC.

The rearrangement links TRBV9 to TRBJ2-5; TRBD2 might be the D (7 bases). CDR1 is SGDLS and CDR2 is YYNGEE in the germline V gene. The CDR3 length is 14 residues. Trimming pared 0 bases from V and 4 bases from J, leaving 10 bases between. This chain's CDR3 is CASSVGGGGETQYF. The CDR3 bases are TGTGCCAGCAGCGTAGGGGGAGGGGGAGAGACCCAGTACTTC.

The CDR3 DNA sequence: TGTGCCAGCAGTTTGTTAATAGCACACGGATCCTACGAGCAGTACTTC. Its protein is CASSLLIAHGSYEQYF. V gene TRBV28 combines with J gene TRBJ2-7; D remains unclear. CDR1 and CDR2 (germline): MDHEN, SYDVKM. This CDR3 has 16 residues. V gave up 3 bases and J gave up 1 base, with 16 bases separating them.

In this sample, this clone turned up once. At one end, the junction sequence differs from germline, possibly due to a read error. The chain combines TRBV29-1 with TRBJ2-7, with 7 nucleotides matching TRBD2. CDR3 length: 11 amino acids. Per the germline V gene, CDR1 is SQVTM and CDR2 is ANQGSEA. In DNA, the CDR3 is TGCAGCGTTGAAGATCTTACAGCGGGGAACTTC. It specifies CSVEDLTAGNF.

The chain recombines TRBV11-2 with TRBJ2-7; TRBD1 aligns across 9 bases. This CDR3 region has 15 residues. The V and J ends lost 0 bases and 4 bases, in that order; junction bases with no gene match: 4. Germline CDR1 and CDR2: SGHAT and FQNNGV. The CDR3 DNA is TGTGCCAGCAGCTTAGAGCCGGGACAGGGATACGAGCAGTACTTC. It yields the protein CASSLEPGQGYEQYF.

The chain is built from TRBV4-2 and TRBJ1-5; 9 bases agree with TRBD1. CDR3 length: 17 residues. CDR1 LGHNA and CDR2 YNFKEQ come from the germline V gene. J gave up 8 bases and V 0 bases, and 11 bases lay outside the gene matches. CDR3 bases: TGTGCCAGCAGCCAAGAAAAAACAGGGGGCCTCTATAAGCCCCAGCATTTT. Protein sequence: CASSQEKTGGLYKPQHF.

The V gene is TRBV5-8, the J gene TRBJ1-2; D is ambiguous. V lost 9 bases to trimming and J lost 2 bases, with 23 bases between them. The CDR3 sequence is 16 residues long. CDR1 SGHTS and CDR2 YDEGEE come from the germline V gene. The CDR3 coding sequence is TGTGCCACCCGCCCCGGGGTCCGCGATTCAAACTATGGCTACACCTTC. It codes for CATRPGVRDSNYGYTF.

This clone was observed a single time. This sequence joins TRBV19 and TRBJ2-1, with TRBD2 matching 13 bases. In germline, CDR1 is LNHDA, CDR2 SQIVND (reference sequence). The junction had 16 bases not matched to a gene; V was cut back by 6 bases and J by 2 bases. This CDR3 has 20 amino acids. In DNA form, the CDR3 reads TGTGCCAGTAGGTTAAGGGGGGTCTCAACTAGCGGGAGGGCCTACAATGAGCAGTTCTTC. Amino acid sequence: CASRLRGVSTSGRAYNEQFF.